These T cell receptor beta chains were read from a single sample in a study of Graves' ophthalmopathy and Graves' hyperthyroidism. TCRdb reprocessed the multiplex PCR reads with MiXCR, giving one entry per CDR3 protein. Altogether 200,000 to 250,000 distinct CDR3 sequences are present, roughly 21% being singletons, with the ten largest covering roughly 45%. The sample was peripheral blood. These receptor sequences come from a woman aged 45-59 years with Graves' ophthalmopathy. Each CDR3 is given without its conserved first and last residue.

TRBV11-3	TRBJ2-5	ASSLVLAGAQETQY
TRBV7-2	TRBJ2-5	ASSLAGGAEETQY
TRBV12-5	TRBJ1-2	ASGLWAGSGYT
TRBV3-1	TRBJ1-1	ASSQGGFTEAF
TRBV19	TRBJ1-2	ASSIGAGHSFYGYT
TRBV27	TRBJ2-7	ASSLSPLAGGWSGEQY
TRBV7-2	TRBJ2-5	ASSYWDRGETQY
TRBV12-3/TRBV12-4	TRBJ1-2	ASSSYDRGTDYGYT
TRBV12-3/TRBV12-4	TRBJ2-1	ASSLVEQF
TRBV4-1	TRBJ2-5	ASSQDRRQETQY
TRBV7-2	TRBJ1-6	ASNRGTANSPLH
TRBV12-3/TRBV12-4	TRBJ2-7	ASSRSGTGQEQY
TRBV12-3/TRBV12-4	TRBJ2-5	ASPSGPFRKQETQY
TRBV29-1	TRBJ1-1	SAGDLMNTEAF
TRBV2	TRBJ1-6	ASSELQYNSPLH
TRBV27	TRBJ2-5	ASSPGTGGETQY
TRBV2	TRBJ2-1	ASNIEMAHNEQF
TRBV9	TRBJ1-6	ASSAKWGRDSPLH
TRBV30	TRBJ2-5	AWALGLAGQETQY
TRBV9	TRBJ2-2	ASSAGPTGELF
TRBV29-1	TRBJ2-7	SAVDGIYEQY
TRBV2	TRBJ1-5	ASQRAYGGSNQPQH
TRBV28	TRBJ2-5	ASSLGTGVQETQY
TRBV28	TRBJ2-7	ASSYDYEQY
TRBV6-1	TRBJ2-7	ASSNDRASYEQY
TRBV6-1	TRBJ1-2	ASSERVGVVRHGYT
TRBV28	TRBJ1-2	ASGEDWGYGYT